These 9 T cell receptor beta chains came from one sample sequenced in a study of vaccination and CD4 T cells after COVID-19. Treatment of the sample: roughly ten-day PBMC culture with coronavirus spike peptide pools or control peptides (ViraFEST assay). These TCRs are of unknown antigen specificity. Cultured CD4+ T cell DNA was sequenced using the Oncomine TCR Beta short-read assay. MiXCR was run by TCRdb on the PCR reads, yielding one entry per CDR3 protein. The sample holds roughly 3,500 distinct CDR3 sequences, approximately 15% seen once. The sequenced material came from CD4+ T cells from blood, cultured in vitro. The receptor set was obtained from a human donor who had recovered from COVID-19.

In its sample, this clonotype ranks as medium-sized (0.01 to 0.1%). The V gene is TRBV7-8, the J gene TRBJ1-1, with D hard to call. This CDR3 comprises 14 residues. CDR1 is SGHVS, CDR2 FQNEAQ, per germline. The ends were cut back, 1 base at V and 7 bases at J, with 13 bases in the middle. This CDR3 reads CASSLVPPPGEAFF. The DNA for the CDR3 is TGTGCCAGCAGCTTAGTGCCGCCTCCCGGTGAAGCTTTCTTT.

The rearrangement uses TRBV19 and TRBJ2-7, with D unclear. With 3 bases removed from V and 2 bases from J, the gap between germline ends came to 14 bases. The CDR3 runs to 15 residues. Germline V CDR1 and CDR2: LNHDA, SQIVND (reference sequence). CDR3 sequence (DNA): TGTGCCAGTAGTATCGGTCGCCGGCAGACCTACGAGCAGTACTTC. Translation gives CASSIGRRQTYEQYF.

Here the CDR3 reads CASTPRGRLGTGYTF. The CDR3 bases are TGTGCCAGCACCCCCAGGGGACGTCTCGGTACTGGCTACACCTTC. The chain recombines TRBV3-1 with TRBJ1-2; perhaps TRBD1 as D (6 bases). Per germline, CDR1 LGHDT and CDR2 YNNKEL (reference sequence). V lost 7 bases and J 7 bases, leaving 22 bases between the germline ends. This CDR3 spans 15 amino acids.

J is TRBJ1-5 and V is TRBV7-3, with unresolved D. V dropped 2 bases and J dropped 10 bases, with 6 bases sitting between them. The CDR3 is 11 residues long. Germline CDR1 reads SGHTA; CDR2 reads FQGTGA. The chain's CDR3 is CASSLSSPQHF. CDR3 bases: TGTGCCAGCAGCTTATCGTCTCCCCAGCATTTT. Looking up the rest from reference TRBV7-3 and TRBJ1-5 gives the full variable domain: GAGVSQTPSNKVTEKGKYVELRCDPISGHTALYWYRQSLGQGPEFLIYFQGTGAADDSGLPNDRFFAVRPEGSVSTLKIQRTERGDSAVYLCASSLSSPQHFGDGTRLSIL.

J is TRBJ1-3 and V is TRBV11-3; no clear D. The ends were cut back, 1 base at V and 0 bases at J, with 10 bases in the middle. Germline V gene sequence: CDR1 SGHNT, CDR2 YENEEA. The CDR3 contains 16 residues. DNA for the CDR3: TGTGCCAGCAGCTTAGGGCCTCCTAACTCTGGAAACACCATATATTTT. This codes for CASSLGPPNSGNTIYF.

This clonotype showed up just a few times. The rearrangement uses TRBV5-8 and TRBJ2-7; TRBD1 agrees at 8 bases. Germline V gene lookup returns CDR1 SGHTS and CDR2 YDEGEE. V was pared by 4 bases and J by 1 base, with 13 bases of the junction left unmatched. The CDR3 has 17 amino acids. CDR3 in DNA: TGTGCCAGCAGCGCTTGGGCCGGACAGGGAGGATCCTACGAGCAGTACTTC. Its protein is CASSAWAGQGGSYEQYF. The whole variable domain, remainder taken from reference TRBV5-8 and TRBJ2-7, is EAGVTQSPTHLIKTRGQQATLRCSPISGHTSVYWYQQALGLGLQFLLWYDEGEERNRGNFPPRFSGRQFPNYSSELNVNALELEDSALYLCASSAWAGQGGSYEQYFGPGTRLTVT.

Of note for this clonotype: This may be a read error, as it is one base from a much larger clone. The chain is built from TRBV7-9 and TRBJ2-3, with 10 bases lining up with TRBD2. From germline, CDR1 is SEHNR and CDR2 FQNEAQ (reference sequence). This CDR3 spans 16 amino acids. The CDR3 here is CVSSFPLAGGTDTQYF. The DNA of the CDR3 is TGTGTCAGCAGCTTTCCGTTAGCGGGGGGTACAGATACGCAGTATTTT.

Remarks on this clonotype: The junction departs from germline at one end; a sequencing error may be responsible. DNA of the CDR3: TGTGCCTGGAGTCCGGGGCGCAGGGGCAATGAGCGGTTCTTC. Protein: CAWSPGRRGNERFF. The chain joins TRBV30 to TRBJ2-1; possibly TRBD1 for D (6 bases). The CDR3 spans 14 residues. Germline CDR1 is GTSNPN and CDR2 is SVGIG (reference sequence).

The chain couples TRBV7-2 to TRBJ2-7, with 9 bases aligning to TRBD2. CDR3 length: 15 residues. Germline V gene sequence: CDR1 SGHTA, CDR2 FQGNSA. The J segment lost 6 bases and the V segment lost 5 bases, leaving 11 bases of the junction unmatched. The DNA of the CDR3 is TGTGCCAGCAGCCGTTCCGGGACTAGCTGGATCGAGCAGTACTTC. This translates into CASSRSGTSWIEQYF.